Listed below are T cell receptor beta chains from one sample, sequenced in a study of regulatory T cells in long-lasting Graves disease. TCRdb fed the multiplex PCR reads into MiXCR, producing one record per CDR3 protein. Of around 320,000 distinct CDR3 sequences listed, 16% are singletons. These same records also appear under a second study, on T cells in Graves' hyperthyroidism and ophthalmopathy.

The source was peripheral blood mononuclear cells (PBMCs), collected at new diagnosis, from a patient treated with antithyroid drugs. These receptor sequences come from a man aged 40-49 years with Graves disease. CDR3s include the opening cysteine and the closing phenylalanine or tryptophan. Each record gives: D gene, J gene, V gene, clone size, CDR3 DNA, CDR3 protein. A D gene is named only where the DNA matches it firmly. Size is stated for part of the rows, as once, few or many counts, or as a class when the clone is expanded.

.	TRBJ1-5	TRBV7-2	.	TGTGCCAGCAGCTTAGCGACAGGTTTTAGCAATCAGCCCCAGCATTTT	CASSLATGFSNQPQHF
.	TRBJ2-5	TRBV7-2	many	TGTGCCAGCAGCCCGGACAATTGGGAGACCCAGTACTTC	CASSPDNWETQYF
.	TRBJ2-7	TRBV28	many	TGTGCCAGCACCAAGGGGGTAACCTACGAGCAGTACTTC	CASTKGVTYEQYF
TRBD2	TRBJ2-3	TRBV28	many	TGTGCCAGCCTGATAGCGGGGGGGCTGGCAGATACGCAGTATTTT	CASLIAGGLADTQYF
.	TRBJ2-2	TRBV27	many	TGTGCCAGCAACCGACAGGGAGGGCTCACCGGGGAGCTGTTTTTT	CASNRQGGLTGELFF
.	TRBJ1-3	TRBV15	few	TGTGCCACCAGCAGAGACCCCCAGGCTGCTGGAAACACCATATATTTT	CATSRDPQAAGNTIYF
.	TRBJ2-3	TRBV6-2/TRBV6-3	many	TGTGCCAGCGGGACCTACACAGATACGCAGTATTTT	CASGTYTDTQYF
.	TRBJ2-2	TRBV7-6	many	TGTGCCAGCGCCGAGGAACTGGCCGAACGGACCGGGGAGCTGTTTTTT	CASAEELAERTGELFF
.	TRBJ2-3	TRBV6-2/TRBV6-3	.	TGTGCCAGCAGTTACTCGGGCAGATCAGATACGCAGTATTTT	CASSYSGRSDTQYF
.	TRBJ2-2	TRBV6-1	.	TGTGCCAGCGGGTTTGGACAGTACACCGGGGAGCTGTTTTTT	CASGFGQYTGELFF
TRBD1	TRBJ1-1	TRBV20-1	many	TGCAGAACAGGGACAGGGATTACTGAAGCTTTCTTT	CRTGTGITEAFF
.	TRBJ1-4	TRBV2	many	TGTGCCAGCAGCCTACAGGGATCTTATGAAAAACTGTTTTTT	CASSLQGSYEKLFF
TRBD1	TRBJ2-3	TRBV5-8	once	TGTGCCAGCAGCCTCGGGACAGGGCGTTCGGATACGCAGTATTTT	CASSLGTGRSDTQYF
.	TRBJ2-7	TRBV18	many	TGTGCCAGCTCACCACTAACGGGCGAGCAGTACTTC	CASSPLTGEQYF
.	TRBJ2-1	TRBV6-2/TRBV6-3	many	TGTGCCAGCAGTCCATACAGGGAGGACAATGAGCAGTTCTTC	CASSPYREDNEQFF
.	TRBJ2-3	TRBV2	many	TGTGCCAGCAGGGGGGGAATCACAGATACGCAGTATTTT	CASRGGITDTQYF
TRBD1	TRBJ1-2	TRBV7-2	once	TGTGCCAGCAGCTCCCGGCGCCTACAGGGGGATAATGGCTACACCTTC	CASSSRRLQGDNGYTF
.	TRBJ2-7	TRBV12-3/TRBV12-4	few	TGTGCCAGCAGTTTGGCCGTGATCTCCTACGAGCAGTACTTC	CASSLAVISYEQYF
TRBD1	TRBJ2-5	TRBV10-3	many	TGTGCCATCAGCGGGACAGGGGGCAAGGAGACCCAGTACTTC	CAISGTGGKETQYF
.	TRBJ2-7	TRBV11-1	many	TGTGCCAGCAGCCCAGGCTCGAGCGAGCAGTACTTC	CASSPGSSEQYF
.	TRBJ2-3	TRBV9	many	TGTGCCAGCAGTGTCGACAGCAGCACAGATACGCAGTATTTT	CASSVDSSTDTQYF
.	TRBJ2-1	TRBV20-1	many	TGCAGTGCTAGGCGGGTGGGACTGTCTACAAGGGAGTTCTTC	CSARRVGLSTREFF
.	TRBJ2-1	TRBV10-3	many	TGTGCCATCGGGAGGACAGCCTTCTACAATGAGCAGTTCTTC	CAIGRTAFYNEQFF
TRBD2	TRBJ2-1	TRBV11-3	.	TGTGCCAGCAGCTTAGCCGGGACTAGCTGGTCGGGTGAGCGGTTCTTC	CASSLAGTSWSGERFF
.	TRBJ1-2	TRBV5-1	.	TGCGCCAGCAGCTTGGCGGGCAGGGCCTATGGCTACACCTTC	CASSLAGRAYGYTF
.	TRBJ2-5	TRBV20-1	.	TGCAGTGCCAGACACTCCCAGGGGACCCAGTACTTC	CSARHSQGTQYF
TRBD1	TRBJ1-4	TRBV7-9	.	TGTGCCAGCAGCTTTTCAGGGGGAGAAAAACTGTTTTTT	CASSFSGGEKLFF
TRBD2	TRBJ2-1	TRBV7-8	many	TGTGCCAGCAGCTTGGCGGGTAGCGGGGGGGTTATTGAGCAGTTCTTC	CASSLAGSGGVIEQFF
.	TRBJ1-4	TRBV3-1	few	TGTGCCAGCAGCCGGGCCTCGGGGGGCGATGAAGAACTGTTTTTT	CASSRASGGDEELFF
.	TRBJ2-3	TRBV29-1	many	TGCAGCGTTGAGGGCAGGGAATTCCCAGATACGCAGTATTTT	CSVEGREFPDTQYF
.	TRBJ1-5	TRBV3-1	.	TGTGCCAGCAGCCAAGATCCCAGTATTCAGCCCCAGCATTTT	CASSQDPSIQPQHF
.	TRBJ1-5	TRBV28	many	TGTGCCAGCACCCCAGCTCCGGGCAATCAGCCCCAGCATTTT	CASTPAPGNQPQHF
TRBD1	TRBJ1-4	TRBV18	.	TGTGCCAGCGAGTCCGGGACAGGGGGTGAAAAACTGTTTTTT	CASESGTGGEKLFF
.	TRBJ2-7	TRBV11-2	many	TGTGCCAGCAGCTTAGAAATAAGGGAGGCGGCCGACCCCTACGAGCAGTACTTC	CASSLEIREAADPYEQYF
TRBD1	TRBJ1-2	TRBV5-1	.	TGCGCCAGCAGCCTCACAGGGGGCCTCTATGGCTACACCTTC	CASSLTGGLYGYTF
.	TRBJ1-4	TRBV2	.	TGTGCCAGCATCCTAGACCCAGGCGGGGAAAAACTGTTTTTT	CASILDPGGEKLFF
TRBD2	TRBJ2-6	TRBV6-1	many	TGTGCCAGCGGACGAGCGGGGGTTGGGGCCAACGTCCTGACTTTC	CASGRAGVGANVLTF
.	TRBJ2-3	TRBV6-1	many	TGTGCCAGTAAGGGGGGGGGCAGCGTGGATACGCAGTATTTT	CASKGGGSVDTQYF
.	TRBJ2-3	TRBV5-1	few	TGCGCCAGCAGCCGCCCGGACTTTTCTAGCACAGATACGCAGTATTTT	CASSRPDFSSTDTQYF
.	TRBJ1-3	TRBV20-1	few	TGCAGTGCTGACCCCACAGGAACTGGAAACACCATATATTTT	CSADPTGTGNTIYF
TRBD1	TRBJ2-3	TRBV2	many	TGTGCCAGCAGAACGGGACAGGGGGCCCCAGATACGCAGTATTTT	CASRTGQGAPDTQYF
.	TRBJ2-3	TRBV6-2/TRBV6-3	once	TGTGCCAGCAGTTACTATCAGAGACGCGCAGATACGCAGTATTTT	CASSYYQRRADTQYF
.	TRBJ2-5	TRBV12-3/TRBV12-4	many	TGTGCCAGCAGTTTAAGGGGGGTCGGGGGGGAGACCCAGTACTTC	CASSLRGVGGETQYF
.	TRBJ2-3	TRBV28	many	TGTGCCAGCAGTTCTCCGCCACGGGGAACAGATACGCAGTATTTT	CASSSPPRGTDTQYF
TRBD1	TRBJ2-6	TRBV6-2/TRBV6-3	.	TGTGCCAGCAGTTGGACAGGGGGCGATCCTGGGGCCAACGTCCTGACTTTC	CASSWTGGDPGANVLTF
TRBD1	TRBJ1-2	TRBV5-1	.	TGCGCCAGCAGCCTGATGGGACAGGAGGGGGGCTACACCTTC	CASSLMGQEGGYTF
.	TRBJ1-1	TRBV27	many	TGTGCCAGCAAATGGGGGGGGATGAACACTGAAGCTTTCTTT	CASKWGGMNTEAFF
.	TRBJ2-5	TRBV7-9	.	TGTGCCAGCAGCCCAAGGGGGCGGGGGTCCCAAGAGACCCAGTACTTC	CASSPRGRGSQETQYF
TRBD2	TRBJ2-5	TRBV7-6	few	TGTGCCAGCAGCTTAGTCTCAGCGGGGGGCCAAGAGACCCAGTACTTC	CASSLVSAGGQETQYF
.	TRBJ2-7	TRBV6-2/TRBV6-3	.	TGTGCCAGCAGTACGGGGGTCGAGCAGTACTTC	CASSTGVEQYF